The sequence of this T cell receptor (beta chain) was determined in a study of T cells after yellow fever vaccination. Germline V gene data show CDR1 as DFQATT and CDR2 as SNEGSKA (reference sequence). The CDR3 sequence is 14 residues long. Deletions cut 6 bases from V and 1 base from J, with 14 bases between. MiXCR was run by TCRdb on the 5' RACE reads, yielding one entry per CDR3 protein. The table lists 400,000 or so distinct CDR3 sequences, roughly 20% of them singletons. As for this clonotype: What it binds is not known.

Study-level points and caveats: Clonotypes shared by both compartments, CD4 and CD8, made up a small share.

The sequence derives from a man aged 18 to 29 who received the YFV17D yellow fever vaccine. This sample comprised PBMCs, obtained before the yellow fever booster vaccination. This chain uses TRBV20-1 with TRBJ2-3, with D tentatively TRBD1 (6 bases). The CDR3 DNA reads as TGCAGTGCACGGGACATCGTTCGCACAGATACGCAGTATTTT. Translated, it gives CSARDIVRTDTQYF.